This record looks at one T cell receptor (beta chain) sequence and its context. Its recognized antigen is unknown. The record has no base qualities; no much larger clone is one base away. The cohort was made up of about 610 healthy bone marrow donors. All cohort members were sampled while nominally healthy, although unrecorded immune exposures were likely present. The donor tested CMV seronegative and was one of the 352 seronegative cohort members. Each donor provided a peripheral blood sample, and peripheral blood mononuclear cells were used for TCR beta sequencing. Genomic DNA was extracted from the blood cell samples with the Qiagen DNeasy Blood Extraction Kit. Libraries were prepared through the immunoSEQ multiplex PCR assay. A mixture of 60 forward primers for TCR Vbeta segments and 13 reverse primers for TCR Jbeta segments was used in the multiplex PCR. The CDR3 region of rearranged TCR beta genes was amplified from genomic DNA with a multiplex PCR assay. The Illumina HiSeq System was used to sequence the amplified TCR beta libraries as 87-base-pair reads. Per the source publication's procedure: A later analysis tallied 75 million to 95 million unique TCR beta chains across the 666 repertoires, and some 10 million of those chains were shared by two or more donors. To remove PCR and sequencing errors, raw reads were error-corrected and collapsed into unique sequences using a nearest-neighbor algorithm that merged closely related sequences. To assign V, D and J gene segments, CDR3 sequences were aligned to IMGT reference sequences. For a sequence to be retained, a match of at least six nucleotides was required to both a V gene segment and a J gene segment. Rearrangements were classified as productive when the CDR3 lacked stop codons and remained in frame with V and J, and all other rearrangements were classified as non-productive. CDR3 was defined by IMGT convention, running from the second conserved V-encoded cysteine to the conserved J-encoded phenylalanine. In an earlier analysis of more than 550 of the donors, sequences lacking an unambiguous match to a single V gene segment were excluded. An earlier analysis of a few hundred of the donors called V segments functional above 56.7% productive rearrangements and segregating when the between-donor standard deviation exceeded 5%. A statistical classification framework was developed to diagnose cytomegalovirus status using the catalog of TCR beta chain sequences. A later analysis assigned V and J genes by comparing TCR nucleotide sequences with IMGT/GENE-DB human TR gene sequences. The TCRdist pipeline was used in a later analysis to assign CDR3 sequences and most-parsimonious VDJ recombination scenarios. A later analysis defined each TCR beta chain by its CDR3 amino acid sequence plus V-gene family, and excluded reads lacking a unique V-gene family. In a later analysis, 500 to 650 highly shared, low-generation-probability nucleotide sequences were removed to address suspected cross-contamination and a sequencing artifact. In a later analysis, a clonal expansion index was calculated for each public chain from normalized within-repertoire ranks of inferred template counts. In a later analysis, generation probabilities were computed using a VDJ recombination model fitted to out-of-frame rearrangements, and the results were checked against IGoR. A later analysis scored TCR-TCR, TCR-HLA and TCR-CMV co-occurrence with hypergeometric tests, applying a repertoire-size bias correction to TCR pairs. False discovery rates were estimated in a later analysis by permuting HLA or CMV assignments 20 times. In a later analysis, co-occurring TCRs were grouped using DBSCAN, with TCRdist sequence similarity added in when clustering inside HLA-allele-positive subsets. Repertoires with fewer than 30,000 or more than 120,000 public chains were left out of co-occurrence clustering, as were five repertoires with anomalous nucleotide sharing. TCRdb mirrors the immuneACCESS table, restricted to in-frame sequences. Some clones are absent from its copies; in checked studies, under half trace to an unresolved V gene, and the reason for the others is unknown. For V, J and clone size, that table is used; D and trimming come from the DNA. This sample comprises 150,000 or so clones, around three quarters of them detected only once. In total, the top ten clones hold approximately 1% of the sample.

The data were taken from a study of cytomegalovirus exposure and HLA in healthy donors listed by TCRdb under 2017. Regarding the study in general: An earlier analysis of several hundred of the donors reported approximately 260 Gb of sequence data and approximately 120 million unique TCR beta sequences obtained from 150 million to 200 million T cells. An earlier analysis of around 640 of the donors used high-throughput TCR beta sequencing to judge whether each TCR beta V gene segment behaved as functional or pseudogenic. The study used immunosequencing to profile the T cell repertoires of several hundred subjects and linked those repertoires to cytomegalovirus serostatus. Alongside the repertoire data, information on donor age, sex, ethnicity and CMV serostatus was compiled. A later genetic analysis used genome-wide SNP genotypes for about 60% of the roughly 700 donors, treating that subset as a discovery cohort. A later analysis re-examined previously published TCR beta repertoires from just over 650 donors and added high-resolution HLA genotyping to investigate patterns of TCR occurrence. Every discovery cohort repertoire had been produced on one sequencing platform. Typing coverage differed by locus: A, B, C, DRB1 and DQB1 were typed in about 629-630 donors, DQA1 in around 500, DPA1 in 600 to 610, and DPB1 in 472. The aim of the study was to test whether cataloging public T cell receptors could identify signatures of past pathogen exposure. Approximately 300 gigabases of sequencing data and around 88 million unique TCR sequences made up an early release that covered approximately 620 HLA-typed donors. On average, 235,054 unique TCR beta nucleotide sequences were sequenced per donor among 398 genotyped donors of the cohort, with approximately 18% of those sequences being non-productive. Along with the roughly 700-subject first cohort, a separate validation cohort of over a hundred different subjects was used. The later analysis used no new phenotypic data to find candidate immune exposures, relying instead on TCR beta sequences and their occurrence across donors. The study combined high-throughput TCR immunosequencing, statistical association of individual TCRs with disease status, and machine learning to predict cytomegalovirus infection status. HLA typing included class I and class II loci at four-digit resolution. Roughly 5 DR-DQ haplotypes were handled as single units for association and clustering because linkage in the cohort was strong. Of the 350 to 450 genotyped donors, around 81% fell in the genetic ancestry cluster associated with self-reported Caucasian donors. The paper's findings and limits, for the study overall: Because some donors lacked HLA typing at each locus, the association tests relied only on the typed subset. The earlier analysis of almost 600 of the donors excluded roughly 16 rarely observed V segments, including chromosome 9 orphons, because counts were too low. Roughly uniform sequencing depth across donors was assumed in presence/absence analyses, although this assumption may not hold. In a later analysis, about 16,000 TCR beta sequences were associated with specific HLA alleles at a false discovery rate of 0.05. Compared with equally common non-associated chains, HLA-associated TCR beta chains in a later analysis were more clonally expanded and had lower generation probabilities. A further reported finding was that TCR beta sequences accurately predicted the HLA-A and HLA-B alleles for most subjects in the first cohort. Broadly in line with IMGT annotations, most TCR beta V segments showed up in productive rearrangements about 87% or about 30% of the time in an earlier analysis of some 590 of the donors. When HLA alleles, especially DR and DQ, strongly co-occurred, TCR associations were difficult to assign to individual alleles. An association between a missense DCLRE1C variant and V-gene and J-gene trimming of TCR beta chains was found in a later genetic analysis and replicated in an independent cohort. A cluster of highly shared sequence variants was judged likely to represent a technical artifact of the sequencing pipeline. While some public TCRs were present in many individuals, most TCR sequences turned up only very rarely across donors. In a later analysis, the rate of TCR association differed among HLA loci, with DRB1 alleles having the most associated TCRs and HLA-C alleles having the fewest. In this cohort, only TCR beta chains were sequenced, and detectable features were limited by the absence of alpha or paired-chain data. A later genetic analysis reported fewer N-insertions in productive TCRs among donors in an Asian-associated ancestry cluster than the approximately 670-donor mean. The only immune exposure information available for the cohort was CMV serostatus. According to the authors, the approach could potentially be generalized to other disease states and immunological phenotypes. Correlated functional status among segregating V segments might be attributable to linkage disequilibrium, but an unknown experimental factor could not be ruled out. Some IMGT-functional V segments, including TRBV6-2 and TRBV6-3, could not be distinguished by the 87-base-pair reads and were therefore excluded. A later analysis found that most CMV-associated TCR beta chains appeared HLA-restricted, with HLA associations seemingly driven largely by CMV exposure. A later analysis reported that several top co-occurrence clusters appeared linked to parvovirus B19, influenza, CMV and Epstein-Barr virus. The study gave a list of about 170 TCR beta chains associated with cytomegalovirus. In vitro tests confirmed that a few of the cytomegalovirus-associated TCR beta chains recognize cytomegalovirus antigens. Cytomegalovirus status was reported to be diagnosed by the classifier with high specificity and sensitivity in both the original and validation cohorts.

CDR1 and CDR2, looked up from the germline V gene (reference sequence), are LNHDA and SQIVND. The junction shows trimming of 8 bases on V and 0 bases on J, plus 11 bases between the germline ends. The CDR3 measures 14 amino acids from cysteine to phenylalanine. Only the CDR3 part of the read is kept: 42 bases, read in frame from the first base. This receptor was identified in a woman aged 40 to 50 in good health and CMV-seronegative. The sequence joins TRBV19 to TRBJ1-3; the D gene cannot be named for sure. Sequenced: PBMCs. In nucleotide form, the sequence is TGTGCCAGTGGTGAGTCCTACTCTGGAAACACCATATATTTT. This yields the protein CASGESYSGNTIYF.